This is a list of T cell receptor beta chains from one sample in a study of cytomegalovirus exposure and HLA in healthy donors. The data were produced by immunoSEQ multiplex PCR, yet TCRdb's version contains in-frame clones alone and is incomplete. Among some 320,000 clones listed, 87% were seen once. The sample taken for sequencing was PBMCs. Receptors were obtained from a woman in her 30s in good health and CMV-seropositive. The CDR3 runs from the conserved cysteine through the conserved F or W. Each record gives: J gene, V gene, clone size, D gene, CDR3 DNA, CDR3 protein. The D gene is left open where the match is weak. Clone sizes are given selectively: once, few, many, or a class where the clone is expanded.

j_call: TRBJ2-3; v_call: TRBV7-8; clone_size: few; d_call: -; cdr3_nt: TGTGCCAGCAGCCCGTCGGGGAGGACCTTCACAGATACGCAGTATTTT; cdr3_aa: CASSPSGRTFTDTQYF
j_call: TRBJ1-5; v_call: TRBV6-1; clone_size: -; d_call: TRBD1; cdr3_nt: TGTGCCAGCAGTCCAGCTCGGCAGGGGGTTCAGCCCCAGCATTTT; cdr3_aa: CASSPARQGVQPQHF
j_call: TRBJ2-3; v_call: TRBV28; clone_size: -; d_call: -; cdr3_nt: TGTGCCAGCACCATCCTGACCGGGTCCCATAGCACAGATACGCAGTATTTT; cdr3_aa: CASTILTGSHSTDTQYF
j_call: TRBJ2-5; v_call: TRBV5-8; clone_size: -; d_call: -; cdr3_nt: TGTGCCAGCAGCGCGTCCGGGACGGGGGAAGGAGAGACCCAGTACTTC; cdr3_aa: CASSASGTGEGETQYF
j_call: TRBJ1-4; v_call: TRBV7-8; clone_size: -; d_call: TRBD1; cdr3_nt: TGTGCCAGCAGCCAATGGACAGGGGATTCTGAAAAACTGTTTTTT; cdr3_aa: CASSQWTGDSEKLFF
j_call: TRBJ2-1; v_call: TRBV6-6; clone_size: -; d_call: TRBD1; cdr3_nt: TGTGCCAGCAGTTTAGACAGGGGATACAATGAGCAGTTCTTC; cdr3_aa: CASSLDRGYNEQFF
j_call: TRBJ2-2; v_call: TRBV2; clone_size: -; d_call: -; cdr3_nt: TGTGCCAGCAGTCCTCAGGGCTTGAACACCGGGGAGCTGTTTTTT; cdr3_aa: CASSPQGLNTGELFF
j_call: TRBJ2-3; v_call: TRBV18; clone_size: -; d_call: -; cdr3_nt: TGTGCCAGCACAAGTGGGGGTACAGATACGCAGTATTTT; cdr3_aa: CASTSGGTDTQYF
j_call: TRBJ1-3; v_call: TRBV7-6; clone_size: -; d_call: TRBD1; cdr3_nt: TGTGCCAGCAGCCTCCGGACAGGGTCTGGAAACACCATATATTTT; cdr3_aa: CASSLRTGSGNTIYF
j_call: TRBJ2-7; v_call: TRBV7-9; clone_size: -; d_call: -; cdr3_nt: TGTGCCAGCAGTTCCTCGGAGGCTGCCGAGCAGTACTTC; cdr3_aa: CASSSSEAAEQYF
j_call: TRBJ2-7; v_call: TRBV7-2; clone_size: -; d_call: TRBD2; cdr3_nt: TGTGCCAGCAGCTTTAGACTAGCGGGCGCCGAGCAGTACTTC; cdr3_aa: CASSFRLAGAEQYF
j_call: TRBJ2-6; v_call: TRBV5-1; clone_size: -; d_call: -; cdr3_nt: TGCGCCAGCAGCGTAGCAGGGGCTGGGGCCAACGTCCTGACTTTC; cdr3_aa: CASSVAGAGANVLTF
j_call: TRBJ2-7; v_call: TRBV28; clone_size: few; d_call: TRBD1; cdr3_nt: TGTGCCAGCAGTTTTACAGGGGCCTCCTACGAGCAGTACTTC; cdr3_aa: CASSFTGASYEQYF
j_call: TRBJ2-1; v_call: TRBV27; clone_size: -; d_call: -; cdr3_nt: TGTGCCAGCAGCTTACGGGCCTTCCTAGGCGATGAGCAGTTCTTC; cdr3_aa: CASSLRAFLGDEQFF